Below are 2 T cell receptor beta chains sequenced from a single sample in a study of blood T cell repertoires in COVID-19. Generated by immunoSEQ multiplex PCR, the TCRdb table keeps only in-frame clones and is missing some. The top ten clones hold 2.7% of a sample with approximately 200,000 clones, about 90% of them seen once. The material sequenced was peripheral blood. The receptor source for this set is a man aged 25-45 years with COVID-19, enrolled during active disease.

There are a few counts of this clone. The gene calls are TRBV6-2 or TRBV6-3 and TRBJ1-5; 7 bases line up with TRBD1. V trimming: 0 bases; J trimming: 3 bases; junction bases outside the gene matches: 5. In germline, CDR1 is MNHEY, CDR2 SVGEGT. The CDR3 is 16 amino acids. The CDR3 sequence: CASSYSGGQFNQPQHF. The DNA of the CDR3 is TGTGCCAGCAGTTACTCAGGGGGCCAGTTCAATCAGCCCCAGCATTTT.

In DNA, the CDR3 is TGCGCCAGCAGGGGACAGGGAGAGTACACTGAAGCTTTCTTT. Translation: CASRGQGEYTEAFF. The J gene is TRBJ1-1, the V gene TRBV10-2; 9 nucleotides line up with TRBD1. Trimming at V came to 6 bases and at J to 3 bases, leaving 5 bases not matched to a gene. CDR1 and CDR2 from the germline V gene are WSHSY and SAAADI. CDR3 length: 14 amino acids.